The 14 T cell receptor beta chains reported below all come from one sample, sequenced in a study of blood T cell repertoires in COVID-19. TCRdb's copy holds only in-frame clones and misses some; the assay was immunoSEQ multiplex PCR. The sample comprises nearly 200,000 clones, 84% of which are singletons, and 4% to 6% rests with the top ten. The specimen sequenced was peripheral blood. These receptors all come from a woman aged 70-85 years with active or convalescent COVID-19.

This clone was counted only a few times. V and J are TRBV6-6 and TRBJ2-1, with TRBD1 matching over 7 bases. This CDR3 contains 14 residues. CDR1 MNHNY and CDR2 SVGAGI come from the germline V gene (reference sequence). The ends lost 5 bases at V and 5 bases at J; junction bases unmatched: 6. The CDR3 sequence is CASSPRDSNNEQFF. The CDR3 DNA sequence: TGTGCCAGCAGTCCCCGGGACAGTAACAATGAGCAGTTCTTC.

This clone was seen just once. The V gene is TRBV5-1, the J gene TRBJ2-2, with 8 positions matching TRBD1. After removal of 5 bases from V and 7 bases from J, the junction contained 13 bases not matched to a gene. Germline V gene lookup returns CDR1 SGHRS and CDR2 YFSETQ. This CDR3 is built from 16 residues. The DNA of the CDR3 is TGCGCCAGCAGACGAACGCAACAGGGGGTTGACGGGGAGCTGTTTTTT. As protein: CASRRTQQGVDGELFF.

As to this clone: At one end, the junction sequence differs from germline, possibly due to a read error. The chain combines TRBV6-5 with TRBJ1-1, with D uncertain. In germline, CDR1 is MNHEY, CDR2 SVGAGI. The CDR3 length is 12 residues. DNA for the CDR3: TGTGCCAGCAGTTACTCGGGCGGGTGGGGAGGCTTT. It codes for CASSYSGGWGGF.

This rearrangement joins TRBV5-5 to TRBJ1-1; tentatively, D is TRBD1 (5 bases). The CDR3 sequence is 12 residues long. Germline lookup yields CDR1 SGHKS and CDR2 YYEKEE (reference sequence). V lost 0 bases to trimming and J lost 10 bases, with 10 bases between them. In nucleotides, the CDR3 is TGTGCCAGCAGCTTGGCGGGCGGGGGAGCTTTCTTT. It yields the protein CASSLAGGGAFF.

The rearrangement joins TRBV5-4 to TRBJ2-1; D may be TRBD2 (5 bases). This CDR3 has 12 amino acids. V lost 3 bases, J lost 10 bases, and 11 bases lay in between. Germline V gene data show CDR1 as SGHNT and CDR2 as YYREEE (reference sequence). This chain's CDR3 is CASSSGLMEQFF. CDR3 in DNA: TGTGCCAGCAGCTCAGGACTGATGGAGCAGTTCTTC.

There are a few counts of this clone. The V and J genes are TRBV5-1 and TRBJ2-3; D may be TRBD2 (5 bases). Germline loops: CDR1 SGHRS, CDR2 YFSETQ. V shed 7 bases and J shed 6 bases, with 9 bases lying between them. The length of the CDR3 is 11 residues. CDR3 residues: CASLSGDTQYF. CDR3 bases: TGCGCCAGCCTTTCGGGGGATACGCAGTATTTT.

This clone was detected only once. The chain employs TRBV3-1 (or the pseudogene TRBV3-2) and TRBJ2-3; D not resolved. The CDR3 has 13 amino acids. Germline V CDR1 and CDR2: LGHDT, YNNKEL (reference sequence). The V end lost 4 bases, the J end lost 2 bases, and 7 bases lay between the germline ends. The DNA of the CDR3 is TGTGCCAGCAGCCGCCTATTCACAGATACGCAGTATTTT. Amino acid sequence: CASSRLFTDTQYF.

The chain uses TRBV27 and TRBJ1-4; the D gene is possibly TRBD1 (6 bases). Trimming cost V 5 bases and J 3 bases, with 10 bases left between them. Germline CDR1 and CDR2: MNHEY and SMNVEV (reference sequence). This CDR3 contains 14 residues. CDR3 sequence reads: CASSVQGSNEKLFF. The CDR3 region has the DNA TGTGCCAGCAGTGTACAGGGATCTAATGAAAAACTGTTTTTT.

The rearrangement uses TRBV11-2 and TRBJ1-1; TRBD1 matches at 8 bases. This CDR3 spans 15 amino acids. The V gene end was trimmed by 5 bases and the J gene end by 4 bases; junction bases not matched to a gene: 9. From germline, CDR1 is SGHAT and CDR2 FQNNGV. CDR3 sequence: CASSPWTGSGTEAFF. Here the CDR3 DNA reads TGTGCCAGCAGCCCCTGGACAGGGTCGGGCACTGAAGCTTTCTTT. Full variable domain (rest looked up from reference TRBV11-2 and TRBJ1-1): EAGVAQSPRYKIIEKRQSVAFWCNPISGHATLYWYQQILGQGPKLLIQFQNNGVVDDSQLPKDRFSAERLKGVDSTLKIQPAKLEDSAVYLCASSPWTGSGTEAFFGQGTRLTVV.

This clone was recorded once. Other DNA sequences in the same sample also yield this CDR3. The CDR3: CASSPRAGDTGELFF. The CDR3 DNA follows: TGCGCCAGCAGCCCCAGGGCAGGGGACACCGGGGAGCTGTTTTTT. The gene calls are TRBV5-1 and TRBJ2-2; a weak D match, TRBD1 (6 bases). Trimming took 4 bases from V and 3 from J, leaving 13 bases between them. CDR3 size: 15 residues. The germline V gene has CDR1 SGHRS and CDR2 YFSETQ.

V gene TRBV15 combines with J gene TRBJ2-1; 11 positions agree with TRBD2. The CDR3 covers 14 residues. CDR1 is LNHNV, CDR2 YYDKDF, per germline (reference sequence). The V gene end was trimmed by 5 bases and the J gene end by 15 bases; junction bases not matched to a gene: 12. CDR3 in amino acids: CATSRPGLAEKRFF. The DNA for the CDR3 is TGTGCCACCAGCCGGCCGGGACTAGCGGAGAAAAGGTTCTTC.

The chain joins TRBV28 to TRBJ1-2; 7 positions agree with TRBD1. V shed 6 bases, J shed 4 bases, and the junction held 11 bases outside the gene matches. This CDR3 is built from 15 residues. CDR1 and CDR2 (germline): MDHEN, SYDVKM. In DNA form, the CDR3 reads TGTGCCAGCAGCCCATCCGGGACAGCATTCTATGGCTACACCTTC. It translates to CASSPSGTAFYGYTF.

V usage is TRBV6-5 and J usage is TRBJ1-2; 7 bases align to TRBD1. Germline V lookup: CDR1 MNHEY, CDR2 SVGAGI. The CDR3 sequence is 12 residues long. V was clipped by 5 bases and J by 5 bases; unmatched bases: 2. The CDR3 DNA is TGTGCCAGCAGTCCACAGGGGTATGGCTACACCTTC. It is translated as CASSPQGYGYTF.

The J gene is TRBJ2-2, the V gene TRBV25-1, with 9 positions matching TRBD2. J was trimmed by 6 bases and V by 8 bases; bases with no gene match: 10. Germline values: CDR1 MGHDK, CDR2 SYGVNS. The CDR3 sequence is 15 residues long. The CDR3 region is CASGKGTSIAGELFF. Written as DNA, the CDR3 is TGTGCCAGCGGAAAGGGGACTAGCATAGCCGGGGAGCTGTTTTTT.